This T cell receptor (beta chain) emerged from a study of cytomegalovirus exposure and HLA in healthy donors. Study overall: From HLA-typed donors, an early data release held 70 million to 95 million unique TCRs. Study results and caveats: When analyzed later, a missense DCLRE1C variant was found to be linked to TCR beta V- and J-gene trimming. In a later analysis, most CMV-associated TCR beta chains appeared HLA-restricted. Overall, about 160 TCR beta chains were annotated as cytomegalovirus-associated.

Germline CDR1 is SGHDN and CDR2 is FVKESK. Germline trimming cut 4 bases from V and 9 bases from J; bases unmatched to any gene: 15. The CDR3 extends over 16 amino acids. Primers for the PCR totalled 60 Vbeta and 13 Jbeta. Clones were sequenced by immunoSEQ multiplex PCR, and TCRdb holds only the in-frame ones, with some missing. The profile shows about 120,000 clones, around three quarters of them singletons. A remark on this clone: What it binds is not known.

The chain has TRBV14 and TRBJ2-1; TRBD2 aligns across 7 bases. Sequenced input: PBMCs. This TCR was recovered from a young man in good health and CMV-seropositive. In DNA form, the CDR3 reads TGTGCCAGCAGCCTTGTCCCTCACGGGGGGATGGGTGAGCAGTTCTTC. Its protein product is CASSLVPHGGMGEQFF.